The 8 T cell receptor beta chains listed next were all sequenced from one sample in a study of T-cell memory formation after mild COVID-19. TCRdb redid the calling of the 5' RACE reads with MiXCR, one entry per CDR3 protein. The table has 530,000 or so distinct CDR3 sequences, around 16% seen once. The sequencing sample was made of PBMCs or a T cell subset sorted from them (not recorded which). The receptors were sampled from an adult woman who had mild COVID-19 (a few samples of this study predate the infection). Cell type and time point are not known.

The chain employs TRBV4-1 and TRBJ2-1; the match to TRBD1 covers 10 bases. The germline gives CDR1 MGHRA, CDR2 YSYEKL. The CDR3 sequence is 15 residues long. V trimming: 9 bases; J trimming: 8 bases; junction bases outside the gene matches: 13. The CDR3 sequence: CASCNPGQGFYEQFF. The CDR3 region has the DNA TGCGCCAGTTGTAACCCGGGACAGGGGTTTTATGAGCAGTTCTTC.

The chain is built from TRBV4-1 and TRBJ1-1; D is possibly TRBD1 (5 bases). CDR1 is MGHRA and CDR2 is YSYEKL in the germline V gene. V lost 2 bases, J lost 3 bases, and 10 bases lay in between. This CDR3 has 14 amino acids. The CDR3 loop reads CASSQPDSYTEAFF. For the CDR3, the DNA is TGCGCCAGCAGCCAACCCGACAGCTACACTGAAGCTTTCTTT.

A few counts support this clonotype. The rearrangement links TRBV10-2 to TRBJ2-1, with D perhaps TRBD1 or TRBD2 (6 bases each). Germline loops: CDR1 WSHSY, CDR2 SAAADI. The CDR3 runs to 13 residues. V was pared by 7 bases and J by 3 bases, with 10 bases between. The chain's CDR3 is CASIKGGYNEQFF. DNA of the CDR3: TGCGCCAGCATAAAGGGGGGCTACAATGAGCAGTTCTTC.

Many counts were recorded for this clonotype. This chain links TRBV6-6 with TRBJ2-1; 12 nucleotides align to TRBD2. Germline assignment: CDR1 MNHNY and CDR2 SVGAGI (reference sequence). The CDR3 is 16 residues long. V dropped 5 bases and J dropped 5; count of bases not matched to a gene: 7. The CDR3 spells CASSKTSGRRNNEQFF. DNA of the CDR3: TGTGCCAGCAGTAAGACTAGCGGGAGAAGGAACAATGAGCAGTTCTTC.

This clonotype has only a few counts. This sequence joins TRBV5-1 and TRBJ2-5; 13 nucleotides agree with TRBD2. Germline lookup yields CDR1 SGHRS and CDR2 YFSETQ. This CDR3 is built from 18 residues. Losses at the gene ends were 5 bases for V and 2 bases for J; bases not matched to a gene: 12. The CDR3 region has the DNA TGCGCCAGCAGATCCTTAGGGACTAGCGGGGCTTTTCAAGAGACCCAGTACTTC. This gives the protein CASRSLGTSGAFQETQYF.

This clonotype was seen only a few times. This rearrangement joins TRBV18 to TRBJ2-5; a possible D gene is TRBD2 (6 bases). The CDR3 covers 14 residues. Trimming pared 3 bases from V and 2 bases from J, leaving 10 bases between. Germline V CDR1 and CDR2: KGHSH, LQKENI. CDR3 sequence reads: CASSPGSGQETQYF. In nucleotides, the CDR3 is TGTGCCAGCTCACCGGGAAGCGGGCAAGAGACCCAGTACTTC.

This chain uses TRBV20-1 with TRBJ1-6; tentatively, D is TRBD1 (6 bases). In germline, CDR1 is DFQATT, CDR2 SNEGSKA (reference sequence). The CDR3 spans 17 residues. Between the trimmed V and J ends, which lost 6 bases and 0 bases, there was a span of 18 bases. CDR3 region: CSAVQGEPSSYNSPLHF. CDR3 nucleotides: TGCAGTGCCGTACAGGGAGAACCCAGCTCCTATAATTCACCCCTCCACTTT.

A few counts support this clonotype. This chain joins TRBV5-1 and TRBJ2-1, with 8 bases matching TRBD2. The germline V gene encodes CDR1 SGHRS and CDR2 YFSETQ. This CDR3 is 20 amino acids long. V lost 0 bases, J lost 6 bases, and 20 bases stayed unmatched. This CDR3 reads CASSLALGDAGPGRANEQFF. CDR3 in DNA: TGCGCCAGCAGCTTGGCCCTGGGCGATGCCGGCCCCGGGAGGGCCAATGAGCAGTTCTTC.